One and the same sample provided the 10 T cell receptor beta chains below, sequenced in a study of vaccination and CD4 T cells after COVID-19. Which antigens these TCRs recognize remains unknown. Treatment meaning: 10-day PBMC culture with coronavirus spike peptide pools or control peptides (ViraFEST assay). Pre-COVID-19 pandemic sampling (2011-2018) yielded the unexposed donor's CD4+ T cells. The Oncomine TCR Beta short-read assay sequenced DNA from cultured CD4+ T cells. TCRdb analysed the PCR reads with MiXCR anew, one entry per CDR3 protein. The sample contains 9,700 or so distinct CDR3 sequences, 34% of which appear only once. The sequenced sample was CD4+ T cells from blood, cultured in vitro. These receptors all come from a human donor in good health.

This clonotype was seen more than once but under ten times. V usage is TRBV6-1 and J usage is TRBJ2-2; 7 bases agree with TRBD1. V gave up 8 bases and J gave up 3 bases; unmatched junction bases: 6. The CDR3 runs 14 residues. Germline CDR1 MNHNS, CDR2 SASEGT. CDR3 coding DNA: TGTGCCAGCTGGAAAGGGACAGACACCGGGGAGCTGTTTTTT. The encoded protein is CASWKGTDTGELFF.

This clonotype was counted between two and nine times. The chain employs TRBV29-1 and TRBJ1-2; D is unresolved. The CDR3 is made up of 11 amino acids. Germline values: CDR1 SQVTM, CDR2 ANQGSEA. V lost 6 bases and J 6 bases, leaving 11 bases between the germline ends. The CDR3 region has the DNA TGCAGCGTCCAAGACGGAGATGGCTACACCTTC. Residues: CSVQDGDGYTF.

The rearrangement uses TRBV2 and TRBJ2-1; D remains unclear. Trimming removed 0 bases from V and 8 bases from J, with 11 bases in between. The CDR3 is made up of 14 amino acids. Germline lookup yields CDR1 SNHLY and CDR2 FYNNEI. CDR3 nucleotide sequence: TGTGCCAGCAGTGAAGCGTTTAATAGCTATGAGCAGTTCTTC. This encodes CASSEAFNSYEQFF.

The genes are TRBV20-1 and TRBJ2-5; 11 bases line up with TRBD1. Germline-derived CDR1 and CDR2 are DFQATT and SNEGSKA (reference sequence). The CDR3 runs 13 residues. Trimming cost V 7 bases and J 5 bases; bases outside gene matches: 6. This chain's CDR3 is CSVPGQGGETQYF. CDR3 DNA sequence: TGCAGTGTTCCGGGACAGGGGGGTGAGACCCAGTACTTC.

The chain couples TRBV7-3 to TRBJ2-1, with a tentative D call TRBD2 (7 bases). The V end was cut by 5 bases, the J end by 5 bases, with 16 bases between. From germline, CDR1 is SGHTA and CDR2 FQGTGA. The CDR3 contains 15 residues. CDR3 nucleotides: TGTGCCAGCAGCCCCCACGGGGGGCAAAACAATGAGCAGTTCTTC. Translating it yields CASSPHGGQNNEQFF.

This clonotype has more than one count but fewer than ten. The gene calls are TRBV6-1 and TRBJ1-2; possibly TRBD1 for D (5 bases). The CDR3 contains 11 residues. Germline CDR1 reads MNHNS; CDR2 reads SASEGT. Trimming left V 10 bases short and J 8 bases short, with 14 bases between. The CDR3 protein is CATKRGSGYTF. CDR3 sequence (DNA): TGTGCCACCAAAAGGGGTTCGGGCTACACCTTC.

The chain couples TRBV7-8 to TRBJ1-1; a weak D match, TRBD1 (6 bases). The CDR3 covers 11 residues. The V end was cut by 3 bases, the J end by 8 bases, with 7 bases between. CDR1 is SGHVS, CDR2 FQNEAQ, per germline. CDR3 amino acids: CASSLGTEAFF. The CDR3 DNA follows: TGTGCCAGCAGCTTGGGGACAGAAGCTTTCTTT.

The chain combines TRBV6-1 with TRBJ1-6; D ambiguous. Deletions cut 8 bases from V and 6 bases from J, with 11 bases between. The CDR3 length is 13 residues. Germline V gene sequence: CDR1 MNHNS, CDR2 SASEGT. The CDR3 nucleotides read TGTGCCAGCTCTCCAACCTCTAATTCACCCCTCCACTTT. Protein product: CASSPTSNSPLHF.

This clonotype was counted a few times. J is TRBJ1-5 and V is TRBV7-9; D remains unclear. Trimming shortened V by 1 base and J by 2 bases, and 9 bases separated the two germline ends. The CDR3 has 15 amino acids. CDR1 SEHNR and CDR2 FQNEAQ come from the germline V gene (reference sequence). CDR3 amino acids: CASSLDLGGNQPQHF. The CDR3 DNA sequence: TGTGCCAGCAGCTTAGATTTGGGTGGCAATCAGCCCCAGCATTTT.

This chain uses TRBV20-1 with TRBJ2-1; 9 positions agree with TRBD1. Germline values: CDR1 DFQATT, CDR2 SNEGSKA (reference sequence). After removal of 1 base from V and 3 bases from J, the junction contained 10 bases not matched to a gene. CDR3 length equals 17 residues. The chain's CDR3 is CSARALQGAGLYNEQFF. Here the CDR3 DNA reads TGCAGTGCTAGAGCCCTACAGGGGGCGGGTCTCTACAATGAGCAGTTCTTC.